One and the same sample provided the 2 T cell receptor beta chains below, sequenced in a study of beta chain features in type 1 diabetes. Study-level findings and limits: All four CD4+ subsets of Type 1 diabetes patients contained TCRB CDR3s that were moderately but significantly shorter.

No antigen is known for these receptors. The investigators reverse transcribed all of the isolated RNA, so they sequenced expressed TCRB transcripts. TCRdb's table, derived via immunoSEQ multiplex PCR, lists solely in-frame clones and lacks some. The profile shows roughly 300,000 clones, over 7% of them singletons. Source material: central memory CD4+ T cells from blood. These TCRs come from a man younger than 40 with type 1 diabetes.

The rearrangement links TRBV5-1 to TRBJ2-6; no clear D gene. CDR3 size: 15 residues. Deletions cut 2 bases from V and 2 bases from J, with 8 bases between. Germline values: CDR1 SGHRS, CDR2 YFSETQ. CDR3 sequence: CASSFGKTGANVLTF. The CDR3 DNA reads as TGCGCCAGCAGCTTTGGCAAAACTGGGGCCAACGTCCTGACTTTC.

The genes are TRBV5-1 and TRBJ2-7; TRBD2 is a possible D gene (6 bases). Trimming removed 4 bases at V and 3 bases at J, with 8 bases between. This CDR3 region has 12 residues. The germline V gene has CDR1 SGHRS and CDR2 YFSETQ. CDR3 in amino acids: CASSGTDYEQYF. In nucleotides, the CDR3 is TGCGCCAGCAGCGGGACTGACTACGAGCAGTACTTC. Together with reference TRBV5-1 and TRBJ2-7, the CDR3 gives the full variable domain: KAGVTQTPRYLIKTRGQQVTLSCSPISGHRSVSWYQQTPGQGLQFLFEYFSETQRNKGNFPGRFSGRQFSNSRSEMNVSTLELGDSALYLCASSGTDYEQYFGPGTRLTVT.